The rows below give T cell receptor beta chains drawn from one sample of a study of cytomegalovirus exposure and HLA in healthy donors. The assay was immunoSEQ multiplex PCR, and TCRdb's table has in-frame clones only and misses some. The sample gives just over 95,000 clones, over 70% of which show up once; around 4.5% is in the top ten. Specimen: PBMCs. The source of these receptors is a middle-aged woman in good health and CMV-seronegative. Both conserved end residues are part of each CDR3. D genes are given only for firm matches. Size values are once, few and many counts, or a class for expanded clones, and some rows have none.

cdr3_length: 14; v_call: TRBV5-1; clone_size: .; d_call: .; j_call: TRBJ1-1; cdr3_nt: TGCGCCAGCAGCGATCCGGGACAGAACACTGAAGCTTTCTTT; cdr3_aa: CASSDPGQNTEAFF
cdr3_length: 13; v_call: TRBV7-9; clone_size: .; d_call: .; j_call: TRBJ1-1; cdr3_nt: TGTGCCAGCAGTCCTCCGCGGAACACTGAAGCTTTCTTT; cdr3_aa: CASSPPRNTEAFF
cdr3_length: 15; v_call: TRBV2; clone_size: .; d_call: TRBD1; j_call: TRBJ1-2; cdr3_nt: TGTGCCAGCAGTTTTCGGACAGGGGAGGGCTATGGCTACACCTTC; cdr3_aa: CASSFRTGEGYGYTF
cdr3_length: 15; v_call: TRBV7-9; clone_size: .; d_call: .; j_call: TRBJ1-1; cdr3_nt: TGTGCCAGCAGCCCCAAGAGAGGGGGGAACACTGAAGCTTTCTTT; cdr3_aa: CASSPKRGGNTEAFF
cdr3_length: 14; v_call: TRBV2; clone_size: .; d_call: .; j_call: TRBJ1-2; cdr3_nt: TGTGCCAGCAGTGATCTTGCGGGCTTTTATGGCTACACCTTC; cdr3_aa: CASSDLAGFYGYTF
cdr3_length: 11; v_call: TRBV20-1; clone_size: .; d_call: .; j_call: TRBJ2-5; cdr3_nt: TGCAGTGTTAAGCCCTATGAGACCCAGTACTTC; cdr3_aa: CSVKPYETQYF
cdr3_length: 15; v_call: TRBV19; clone_size: .; d_call: TRBD1; j_call: TRBJ1-5; cdr3_nt: TGTGCCAGTACCCTAACACGCAGGGGGCATCAGCCCCAGCATTTT; cdr3_aa: CASTLTRRGHQPQHF
cdr3_length: 13; v_call: TRBV7-9; clone_size: few; d_call: .; j_call: TRBJ1-3; cdr3_nt: TGTGCCAGCTGGGAACGGGGTGGAAACACCATATATTTT; cdr3_aa: CASWERGGNTIYF
cdr3_length: 14; v_call: TRBV6-6; clone_size: .; d_call: .; j_call: TRBJ1-1; cdr3_nt: TGTGCCAGCAGCCTCGGGGGAGGGGACACTGAAGCTTTCTTT; cdr3_aa: CASSLGGGDTEAFF
cdr3_length: 17; v_call: TRBV4-1; clone_size: .; d_call: .; j_call: TRBJ1-1; cdr3_nt: TGCGCCAGCAGCCTGAGGGCAGGGGAAGTGAGGAACACTGAAGCTTTCTTT; cdr3_aa: CASSLRAGEVRNTEAFF
cdr3_length: 15; v_call: TRBV6-5; clone_size: .; d_call: TRBD1; j_call: TRBJ1-3; cdr3_nt: TGTGCCAGCACCACACAAGGGGGCACTGGAAACACCATATATTTT; cdr3_aa: CASTTQGGTGNTIYF
cdr3_length: 16; v_call: TRBV5-1; clone_size: .; d_call: TRBD2; j_call: TRBJ2-5; cdr3_nt: TGCGCCAGCAGCTTGTTAGCGGGGGGTTATCAAGAGACCCAGTACTTC; cdr3_aa: CASSLLAGGYQETQYF
cdr3_length: 18; v_call: TRBV19; clone_size: .; d_call: TRBD1; j_call: TRBJ1-5; cdr3_nt: TGTGCCAGTAGTTCGATCGGGACAGGAGACTTCTACAATCAGCCCCAGCATTTT; cdr3_aa: CASSSIGTGDFYNQPQHF
cdr3_length: 14; v_call: TRBV6-5; clone_size: once; d_call: .; j_call: TRBJ2-7; cdr3_nt: TGTGCCAGCAGTTCCCACGACAGAAACTACGAGCAGTACTTC; cdr3_aa: CASSSHDRNYEQYF
cdr3_length: 14; v_call: TRBV6-4; clone_size: once; d_call: TRBD1; j_call: TRBJ1-6; cdr3_nt: TGTGCCAGCAGCTGGACAGGCCCGAATTCACCCCTCCACTTT; cdr3_aa: CASSWTGPNSPLHF
cdr3_length: 15; v_call: TRBV7-9; clone_size: .; d_call: .; j_call: TRBJ1-4; cdr3_nt: TGTGCCAGCAGCCCTTGGACGGGAAATGGGGAAAAACTGTTTTTT; cdr3_aa: CASSPWTGNGEKLFF
cdr3_length: 15; v_call: TRBV5-1; clone_size: .; d_call: .; j_call: TRBJ2-3; cdr3_nt: TGCGCCAGCAGCACACAGGGTTCGGGCACAGATACGCAGTATTTT; cdr3_aa: CASSTQGSGTDTQYF
cdr3_length: 13; v_call: TRBV5-1; clone_size: .; d_call: .; j_call: TRBJ1-1; cdr3_nt: TGCGCCAGCAGCTTGGACAGGGTAACTGAAGCTTTCTTT; cdr3_aa: CASSLDRVTEAFF
cdr3_length: 13; v_call: TRBV9; clone_size: .; d_call: .; j_call: TRBJ1-5; cdr3_nt: TGTGCCAGCAGCGCGCAGGATAATCAGCCCCAGCATTTT; cdr3_aa: CASSAQDNQPQHF
cdr3_length: 16; v_call: TRBV2; clone_size: .; d_call: .; j_call: TRBJ1-6; cdr3_nt: TGTGCCAGCATCCTAAGGGCAGGGTCTTATAATTCACCCCTCCACTTT; cdr3_aa: CASILRAGSYNSPLHF
cdr3_length: 14; v_call: TRBV5-1; clone_size: .; d_call: TRBD1; j_call: TRBJ1-5; cdr3_nt: TGCGCCAGCAGCAATGGACAGGGGAATCAGCCCCAGCATTTT; cdr3_aa: CASSNGQGNQPQHF
cdr3_length: 15; v_call: TRBV18; clone_size: .; d_call: TRBD1; j_call: TRBJ2-7; cdr3_nt: TGTGCCAGCTCACCTCACCCGACAGGGTCCTACGAGCAGTACTTC; cdr3_aa: CASSPHPTGSYEQYF
cdr3_length: 16; v_call: TRBV4-2; clone_size: .; d_call: .; j_call: TRBJ2-1; cdr3_nt: TGTGCCAGCAGCCAAGAACTTTCTAGAGGCTACAATGAGCAGTTCTTC; cdr3_aa: CASSQELSRGYNEQFF
cdr3_length: 19; v_call: TRBV27; clone_size: once; d_call: .; j_call: TRBJ2-7; cdr3_nt: TGTGCCAGCAGTTTAACCCCACCTACACGGACCAGGGGCCCATACGAGCAGTACTTC; cdr3_aa: CASSLTPPTRTRGPYEQYF
cdr3_length: 13; v_call: TRBV7-8; clone_size: .; d_call: TRBD1; j_call: TRBJ1-6; cdr3_nt: TGTGCCAGCAGCGTGGACAGGGGTTCACCCCTCCACTTT; cdr3_aa: CASSVDRGSPLHF
cdr3_length: 14; v_call: TRBV25-1; clone_size: .; d_call: TRBD1; j_call: TRBJ1-1; cdr3_nt: TGTGCCAGCAGTGGAGGACAGGGGTTAACTGAAGCTTTCTTT; cdr3_aa: CASSGGQGLTEAFF
cdr3_length: 16; v_call: TRBV9; clone_size: .; d_call: .; j_call: TRBJ2-3; cdr3_nt: TGTGCCAGCAGCGTAGGCCCGGGGTTTGGGACAGATACGCAGTATTTT; cdr3_aa: CASSVGPGFGTDTQYF
cdr3_length: 14; v_call: TRBV7-8; clone_size: few; d_call: TRBD1; j_call: TRBJ1-1; cdr3_nt: TGTGCCAGCAGACAACAGGGGGCGTCCACTGAAGCTTTCTTT; cdr3_aa: CASRQQGASTEAFF
cdr3_length: 13; v_call: TRBV19; clone_size: few; d_call: .; j_call: TRBJ1-1; cdr3_nt: TGTGCCAGTAGTATAGGCGGGGGCACTGAAGCTTTCTTT; cdr3_aa: CASSIGGGTEAFF
cdr3_length: 13; v_call: TRBV6-6; clone_size: .; d_call: .; j_call: TRBJ1-1; cdr3_nt: TGTGCCACCACCTTAAGTACAGCAAACGTAGCTTTCTTT; cdr3_aa: CATTLSTANVAFF
cdr3_length: 17; v_call: TRBV5-1; clone_size: .; d_call: TRBD1; j_call: TRBJ1-5; cdr3_nt: TGCGCCAGCAGCCCCGGTCCCGGGACAGGGTTCGGTCAGCCCCAGCATTTT; cdr3_aa: CASSPGPGTGFGQPQHF
cdr3_length: 14; v_call: TRBV10-3; clone_size: .; d_call: .; j_call: TRBJ1-2; cdr3_nt: TGTGCCATCAGTGAGTCTTTGGGGGCGATCGGCTACACCTTC; cdr3_aa: CAISESLGAIGYTF
cdr3_length: 16; v_call: TRBV6-5; clone_size: few; d_call: TRBD1; j_call: TRBJ1-2; cdr3_nt: TGTGCCAGCAGTTACGATGGGACAGGCTCGGGGGATGGCTACACCTTC; cdr3_aa: CASSYDGTGSGDGYTF
cdr3_length: 16; v_call: TRBV11-2; clone_size: .; d_call: TRBD1; j_call: TRBJ2-7; cdr3_nt: TGTGCCAGCAGCCAGATCGGACAGGGGTTCCTTCGCGAGCAGTACTTC; cdr3_aa: CASSQIGQGFLREQYF
cdr3_length: 14; v_call: TRBV7-2; clone_size: few; d_call: .; j_call: TRBJ2-7; cdr3_nt: TGTGCCAGCAGCCCCCCCGCACAGACCTACGAGCAGTACTTC; cdr3_aa: CASSPPAQTYEQYF